The 13 T cell receptor beta chains in this list originate from one sample, sequenced in a study of cytomegalovirus exposure and HLA in healthy donors. PCR employed 60 Vbeta and 13 Jbeta primers. Here immunoSEQ multiplex PCR was the method, and the copy in TCRdb shows in-frame clones only, minus some. The sample lists more than 95,000 clones; nearly 15% were seen once. Sequences were obtained from PBMCs. These receptors were obtained from a female donor in good health and CMV-seronegative.

The chain employs TRBV10-3 and TRBJ2-1; D may be TRBD2 (5 bases). The germline V gene encodes CDR1 ENHRY and CDR2 SYGVKD. V was cut by 1 base and J by 4 bases, with 14 bases left in between. The CDR3 covers 16 residues. The chain's CDR3 is CAISEFTSFQYNEQFF. The CDR3 coding sequence is TGTGCCATCAGTGAGTTCACTAGTTTCCAATACAATGAGCAGTTCTTC.

The chain is built from TRBV27 and TRBJ2-1, with 8 nucleotides matching TRBD1. CDR1 and CDR2 from the germline V gene are MNHEY and SMNVEV (reference sequence). This CDR3 comprises 15 residues. V dropped 5 bases and J dropped 7; count of bases not matched to a gene: 10. The CDR3 nucleotides are TGTGCCAGCAGTGCTATAGGACAGGGTTGGAATGAGCAGTTCTTC. It is translated as CASSAIGQGWNEQFF.

This clone was observed a handful of times. The V gene is TRBV7-2, the J gene TRBJ1-6; unclear D gene. The CDR3 runs to 14 residues. CDR1 is SGHTA and CDR2 is FQGNSA in the germline V gene. The germline V and J ends were trimmed by 5 bases and 10 bases, with 15 bases remaining between them. The CDR3 reads CASSGEVGASPLHF. CDR3 DNA sequence: TGTGCCAGCAGCGGGGAGGTGGGTGCATCACCCCTCCACTTT. Variable domain in full (rest from reference TRBV7-2 and TRBJ1-6): GAGVSQSPSNKVTEKGKDVELRCDPISGHTALYWYRQSLGQGLEFLIYFQGNSAPDKSGLPSDRFSAERTGGSVSTLTIQRTQQEDSAVYLCASSGEVGASPLHFGNGTRLTVT.

This clone has more than one count but fewer than ten. V is TRBV5-1 and J is TRBJ1-2, with 9 nucleotides matching TRBD1. The germline V gene encodes CDR1 SGHRS and CDR2 YFSETQ. The V and J ends lost 4 bases and 4 bases, in that order; junction bases with no gene match: 11. The CDR3 loop spans 16 amino acids. CDR3 protein: CASSPTQTTGGYGYTF. The CDR3 DNA sequence: TGCGCCAGCAGCCCTACCCAAACGACAGGGGGCTATGGCTACACCTTC.

The V call is TRBV6-5, the J call TRBJ1-5; TRBD1 matches at 8 bases. The CDR3 sequence is 13 residues long. Germline CDR1 and CDR2: MNHEY and SVGAGI. V lost 9 bases to trimming and J lost 6 bases; unmatched junction nucleotides: 7. The CDR3 here is CASTQGEGQPQHF. In DNA form, the CDR3 reads TGTGCCAGTACACAGGGGGAAGGTCAGCCCCAGCATTTT.

This clone was seen only a few times. This chain links TRBV9 with TRBJ2-2; possible D gene TRBD2, 6 bases. This CDR3 is 16 amino acids long. V shed 5 bases and J shed 0 bases, with 14 bases lying between them. Germline loops: CDR1 SGDLS, CDR2 YYNGEE. CDR3 bases: TGTGCCAGCAGTAGAACGGGACTGTCGAACACCGGGGAGCTGTTTTTT. This gives the protein CASSRTGLSNTGELFF.

This clone showed up just a few times. This chain uses TRBV19 with TRBJ2-5, with 8 nucleotides matching TRBD2. The length of the CDR3 is 14 residues. J was trimmed by 7 bases and V by 3 bases; bases with no gene match: 7. CDR1 LNHDA and CDR2 SQIVND come from the germline V gene (reference sequence). The CDR3 is CASSITGGKGTQYF. CDR3 in DNA: TGTGCCAGTAGTATTACGGGGGGGAAAGGGACCCAGTACTTC.

This clone was counted a few times. V is TRBV30 and J is TRBJ1-4, with D perhaps matching TRBD1 (5 bases). Trimming cost V 0 bases and J 4 bases, with 9 bases left between them. The CDR3 has 14 amino acids. Germline V lookup: CDR1 GTSNPN, CDR2 SVGIG (reference sequence). In DNA, the CDR3 is TGTGCCTGGAGTGTACGGGGGATTAATGAAAAACTGTTTTTT. As protein: CAWSVRGINEKLFF.

The chain links TRBV4-3 to TRBJ1-1; D gene uncertain. This CDR3 is 12 amino acids long. CDR1 and CDR2 from the germline V gene are LGHNA and YSLEER. V lost 5 bases, J lost 5 bases, and 9 bases lay in between. The CDR3 spells CASSSGRTEAFF. The DNA of the CDR3 is TGCGCCAGCAGCTCGGGGAGAACTGAAGCTTTCTTT.

This clone has a single count. The chain combines TRBV27 with TRBJ2-7; D is unclear. CDR3 size: 13 residues. V lost 6 bases and J lost 4, with 13 bases in between. Germline V gene sequence: CDR1 MNHEY, CDR2 SMNVEV (reference sequence). CDR3 amino acids: CASSDLNGYEQYF. For the CDR3, the DNA is TGTGCCAGCAGCGACCTTAACGGGTACGAGCAGTACTTC.

The V call is TRBV19, the J call TRBJ2-2; D unclear. CDR1 and CDR2 from the germline V gene are LNHDA and SQIVND (reference sequence). CDR3 length equals 14 residues. V lost 6 bases and J lost 0, with 8 bases in between. The CDR3 DNA reads TGTGCCAGTAGGAGAATCCCGAACACCGGGGAGCTGTTTTTT. Translating it yields CASRRIPNTGELFF. The full variable domain, completed using reference TRBV19 and TRBJ2-2, is DGGITQSPKYLFRKEGQNVTLSCEQNLNHDAMYWYRQDPGQGLRLIYYSQIVNDFQKGDIAEGYSVSREKKESFPLTVTSAQKNPTAFYLCASRRIPNTGELFFGEGSRLTVL.

J is TRBJ2-1 and V is TRBV30; 11 bases are shared with TRBD2. The CDR3 runs 15 residues. Unmatched junction bases numbered 7, after V lost 4 bases and J lost 5 bases. In germline, CDR1 is GTSNPN, CDR2 SVGIG (reference sequence). CDR3 sequence reads: CAWNALAGGNNEQFF. The DNA for the CDR3 is TGTGCCTGGAACGCTCTAGCGGGGGGTAACAATGAGCAGTTCTTC.

The chain employs TRBV7-2 and TRBJ2-7; the D gene is possibly TRBD2 (6 bases). Germline CDR1 reads SGHTA; CDR2 reads FQGNSA. Trimming took 5 bases from V and 0 from J, leaving 14 bases between them. The CDR3 length is 15 residues. CDR3 residues: CASSAHGGTSYEQYF. In DNA, the CDR3 is TGTGCCAGCAGCGCCCACGGCGGGACCTCCTACGAGCAGTACTTC.